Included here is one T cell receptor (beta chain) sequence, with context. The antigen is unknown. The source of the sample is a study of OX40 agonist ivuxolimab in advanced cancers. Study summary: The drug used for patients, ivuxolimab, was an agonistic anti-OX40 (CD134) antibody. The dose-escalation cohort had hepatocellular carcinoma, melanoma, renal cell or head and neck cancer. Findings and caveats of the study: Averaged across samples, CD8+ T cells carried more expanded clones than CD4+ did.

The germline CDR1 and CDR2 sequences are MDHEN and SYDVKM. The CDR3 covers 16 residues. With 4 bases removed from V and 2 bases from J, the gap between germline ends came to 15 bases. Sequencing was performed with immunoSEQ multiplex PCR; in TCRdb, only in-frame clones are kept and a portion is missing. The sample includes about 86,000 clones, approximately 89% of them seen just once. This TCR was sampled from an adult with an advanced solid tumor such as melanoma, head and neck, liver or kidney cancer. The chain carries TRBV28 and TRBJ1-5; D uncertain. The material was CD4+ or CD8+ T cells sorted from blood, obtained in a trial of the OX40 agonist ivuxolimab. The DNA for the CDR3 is TGTGCCAGCAGTTCCGCTGGGTTCCTAGGCAATCAGCCCCAGCATTTT. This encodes CASSSAGFLGNQPQHF.